This T cell receptor (beta chain) was found in a study of cytomegalovirus exposure and HLA in healthy donors (dated by TCRdb to 2016 to 2017). With regard to the full study: In an earlier analysis of several hundred of the donors, around 290 Gb of sequence data and 117 million unique TCR beta sequences from roughly 200 million T cells were reported. Of the roughly 400 genotyped donors, 65% to 90% were placed in the genetic ancestry cluster associated with self-reported Caucasian donors. The number of donors typed differed by locus, with roughly 620-630 for A, B, C, DRB1 and DQB1, roughly 520 for DQA1, some 570 for DPA1, and 472 for DPB1. The aim of the study was to test whether cataloging public T cell receptors could identify signatures of past pathogen exposure. Both class I and class II loci were covered by HLA typing, at four-digit resolution. Donor age, sex, ethnicity and CMV serostatus were compiled alongside the repertoire data. In addition to the first cohort of 500 to 850 subjects, a separate validation cohort of some 120 different subjects was used. The study used immunosequencing to profile the T cell repertoires of about 670 subjects and linked those repertoires to cytomegalovirus serostatus. An earlier analysis of some 600 of the donors applied high-throughput TCR beta sequencing to assess whether each TCR beta V gene segment acted as functional or pseudogenic. Among some 410 genotyped donors of the cohort, an average of around 250,000 unique TCR beta nucleotide sequences was sequenced per donor, of which 15% to 20% were non-productive. About five DR-DQ haplotypes were handled as single units for association and clustering because linkage in the cohort was strong. The later analysis used no new phenotypic data to find candidate immune exposures, relying instead on TCR beta sequences and their occurrence across donors. All discovery cohort repertoires had been generated using a single sequencing platform. A later genetic analysis took genome-wide SNP genotypes for about 65% of the 666 donors and used that subset as a discovery cohort. To predict cytomegalovirus infection status, the study brought together high-throughput TCR immunosequencing, statistical association of individual TCRs with disease status, and machine learning. A later analysis re-examined previously published TCR beta repertoires from roughly 720 donors and added high-resolution HLA genotyping to investigate patterns of TCR occurrence. An early release covering approximately 600 HLA-typed donors comprised about 300 gigabases of sequencing data and some 79 million unique TCR sequences.

From cysteine to phenylalanine, the CDR3 is 16 amino acids long. Only CDR3 DNA is held: 48 bases, read in frame from base 1. The germline V end is reduced by 5 bases and the J end by 2 bases; junction bases left unmatched: 11. The germline V gene (reference sequence) yields SSHAT for CDR1 and FNYEAQ for CDR2. Library generation was performed with the immunoSEQ multiplex PCR assay. A mixture of 60 forward primers for TCR Vbeta segments and 13 reverse primers for TCR Jbeta segments was used in the multiplex PCR. Amplification of the CDR3 region of rearranged TCR beta genes was performed with a multiplex PCR assay on genomic DNA. The amplified TCR beta libraries were sequenced on the Illumina HiSeq System as 87-base-pair reads. As for the original processing: In a later analysis, about 80 million unique TCR beta chains were counted across the roughly 610 repertoires, and approximately 9.9 million of these chains were shared by at least two donors. Raw reads were error-corrected and collapsed into unique sequences by a nearest-neighbor algorithm in which closely related sequences were merged to remove PCR and sequencing errors. To assign V, D and J gene segments, CDR3 sequences were aligned to IMGT reference sequences. Each retained sequence needed at least a six-nucleotide match to both a V gene segment and a J gene segment. A rearrangement was called productive if the CDR3 had no stop codons and remained in frame with V and J, and every other rearrangement was called non-productive. Following IMGT convention, CDR3 was defined as the stretch from the second conserved V-encoded cysteine up to the conserved J-encoded phenylalanine. The earlier analysis of 500 to 650 of the donors excluded any sequence lacking an unambiguous match to a single V gene segment. In an earlier analysis of 587 of the donors, V segments were called functional above 56.7% productive rearrangements and were called segregating when the between-donor standard deviation exceeded 5%. A statistical classification framework was developed to diagnose cytomegalovirus status using the catalog of TCR beta chain sequences. In a later analysis, V and J genes were assigned by comparing TCR nucleotide sequences against IMGT/GENE-DB human TR gene sequences. The TCRdist pipeline was used in a later analysis to assign CDR3 sequences and most-parsimonious VDJ recombination scenarios. In a later analysis, each TCR beta chain was defined by its CDR3 amino acid sequence together with its V-gene family, and reads without a unique V-gene family were excluded. In a later analysis, several hundred highly shared, low-generation-probability nucleotide sequences were removed to address suspected cross-contamination and a sequencing artifact. In a later analysis, a clonal expansion index was calculated for each public chain from normalized within-repertoire ranks of inferred template counts. In a later analysis, generation probabilities were computed with a VDJ recombination model fitted to out-of-frame rearrangements, and the resulting probabilities were checked against IGoR. In a later analysis, TCR-TCR, TCR-HLA and TCR-CMV co-occurrence was scored with hypergeometric tests, and a repertoire-size bias correction was applied to TCR pairs. A later analysis estimated false discovery rates by permuting HLA or CMV assignments 20 times. In a later analysis, co-occurring TCRs were grouped using DBSCAN, and TCRdist sequence similarity was added for clustering within HLA-allele-positive subsets. Repertoires with fewer than 30,000 or more than 120,000 public chains were left out of co-occurrence clustering, as were five repertoires with anomalous nucleotide sharing. TCRdb holds this immuneACCESS table with in-frame rearrangements only. Some clones are missing; in checked studies, unresolved V genes explain under half, and the rest has no known cause. V, J and clone size are taken as reported in that table, and D and trimming were inferred from the DNA itself. This sample gives under 70,000 clones in total; 77% of them show up just once. Of the sample, around 2.4% falls within the top ten clones.

The research as a whole found: When HLA alleles, especially DR and DQ, strongly co-occurred, TCR associations were difficult to assign to individual alleles. In a later analysis, HLA-associated TCR beta chains were found to be more clonally expanded and to have lower generation probabilities than equally common non-associated chains. In a later analysis, the rate of TCR association differed among HLA loci, with DRB1 alleles having the most associated TCRs and HLA-C alleles having the fewest. Most TCR sequences were seen in very few donors, while some public TCRs were found in many individuals. Sequencing depth was assumed to be roughly uniform across donors in the presence/absence analyses, though that assumption may not hold. Because HLA typing was missing for some donors at each locus, association tests included only the typed subset. The classifier was reported to diagnose cytomegalovirus status with high specificity and sensitivity in both the original cohort and the validation cohort. In an earlier analysis of 450 to 750 of the donors, most TCR beta V segments appeared in productive rearrangements about 87% or about 30% of the time, broadly matching IMGT annotations. A cluster of highly shared sequence variants was judged likely to represent a technical artifact of the sequencing pipeline. Compared with the roughly 710-donor mean, donors in an Asian-associated ancestry cluster had fewer N-insertions in productive TCRs, according to a later genetic analysis. Because counts were too low, seventeen rarely observed V segments, including chromosome 9 orphons, were excluded from the earlier analysis of a few hundred of the donors. CMV serostatus was the only immune exposure information available for the cohort. The study listed 164 TCR beta chains as associated with cytomegalovirus. Specific HLA alleles were associated with roughly 17,000 TCR beta sequences at a false discovery rate of 0.05 in a later analysis. Linkage disequilibrium might explain the correlated functional status among segregating V segments, but an unknown experimental factor could not be excluded. The 87-base-pair reads could not distinguish some IMGT-functional V segments, including TRBV6-2 and TRBV6-3, so those segments were excluded. In vitro tests confirmed that a few of the cytomegalovirus-associated TCR beta chains recognize cytomegalovirus antigens. A further reported finding was that TCR beta sequences accurately predicted the HLA-A and HLA-B alleles for most subjects in the first cohort. The authors suggested that the approach could potentially be extended to other disease states and immunological phenotypes. An association between a missense DCLRE1C variant and V-gene and J-gene trimming of TCR beta chains was found in a later genetic analysis and replicated in an independent cohort. A later analysis found that most CMV-associated TCR beta chains appeared HLA-restricted, with HLA associations seemingly driven largely by CMV exposure. The cohort was sequenced for TCR beta chains only, and without alpha or paired-chain data the features that could be detected were limited. Several of the top co-occurrence clusters appeared to be linked to parvovirus B19, influenza, CMV and Epstein-Barr virus, according to a later analysis.

The cohort comprised fewer than 700 healthy bone marrow donors. At the time of sampling, every cohort member was nominally healthy, though immune exposures that went unrecorded were likely present. The donor was CMV seronegative and belonged to the group of several hundred seronegative cohort members. A peripheral blood sample was provided by each donor, and peripheral blood mononuclear cells were used for TCR beta sequencing. The Qiagen DNeasy Blood Extraction Kit was used to extract genomic DNA from the blood cell samples. This clone was seen once. Its binding antigen is unknown. Per-base qualities were not stored, and no clone one base away is much larger.

The source material was PBMCs. The receptor was derived from a female donor in good health and CMV-seronegative. The chain employs TRBV7-7 and TRBJ2-7; TRBD2 agrees with 8 junctional bases. The encoded CDR3 is CASSPHAGLGPYEQYF. The nucleotides are TGTGCCAGCAGCCCCCACGCGGGACTAGGCCCCTACGAGCAGTACTTC. Where the CDR3 stops, the reference TRBV7-7 and TRBJ2-7 genes take over; the full variable domain is GAGVSQSPRYKVTKRGQDVTLRCDPISSHATLYWYQQALGQGPEFLTYFNYEAQPDKSGLPSDRFSAERPEGSISTLTIQRTEQRDSAMYRCASSPHAGLGPYEQYFGPGTRLTVT.